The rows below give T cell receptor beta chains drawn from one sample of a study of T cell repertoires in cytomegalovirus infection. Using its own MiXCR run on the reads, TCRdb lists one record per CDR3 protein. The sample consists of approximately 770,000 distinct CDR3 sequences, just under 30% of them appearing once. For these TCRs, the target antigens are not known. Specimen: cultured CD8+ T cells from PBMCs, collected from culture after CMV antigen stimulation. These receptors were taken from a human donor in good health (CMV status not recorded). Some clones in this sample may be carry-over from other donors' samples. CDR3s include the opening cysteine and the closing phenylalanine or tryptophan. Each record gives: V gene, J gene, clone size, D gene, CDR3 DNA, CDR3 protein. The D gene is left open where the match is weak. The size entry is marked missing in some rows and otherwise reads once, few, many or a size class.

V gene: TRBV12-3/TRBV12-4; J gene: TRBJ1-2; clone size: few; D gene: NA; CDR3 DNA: TGTGCCAGCACCGGGAGGGGGGCTCGGGATGGCTACACCTTC; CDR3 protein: CASTGRGARDGYTF
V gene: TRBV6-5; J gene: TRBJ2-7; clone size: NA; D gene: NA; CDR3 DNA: TGTGCCAGCATAACTTGGCAGGGACTCAATTCGGACGAGCAGTACTTC; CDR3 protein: CASITWQGLNSDEQYF
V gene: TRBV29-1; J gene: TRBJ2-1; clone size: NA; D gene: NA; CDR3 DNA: TGCAGCGTTGAAACTGGATTAGCGGCCTACAATGAGCAGTTCTTC; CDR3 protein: CSVETGLAAYNEQFF
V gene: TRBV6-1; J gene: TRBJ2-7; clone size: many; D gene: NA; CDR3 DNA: TGTGCCAGCGAAGGCGGGGAAACCTACGAGCAGTACTTC; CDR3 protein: CASEGGETYEQYF
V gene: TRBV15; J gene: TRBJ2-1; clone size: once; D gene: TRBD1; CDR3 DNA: TGTGCCACCAGCAGCCATCCCAGGGGGAACCGGAATGAGCAGTTCTTC; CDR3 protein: CATSSHPRGNRNEQFF
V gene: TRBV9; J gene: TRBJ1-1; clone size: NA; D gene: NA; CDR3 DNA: TGTGCCAGCAGCGGAGATGAAGAAGCTTTCTTT; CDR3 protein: CASSGDEEAFF
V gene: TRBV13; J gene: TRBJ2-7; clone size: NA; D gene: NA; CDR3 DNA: TGTGCCAGCAGCTCGGGCCCAGGGTACGAGCAGTACTTC; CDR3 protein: CASSSGPGYEQYF
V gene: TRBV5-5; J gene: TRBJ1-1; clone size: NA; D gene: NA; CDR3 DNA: TGTGCCAGCAGCTGGGACTTGGTTATGGACGCTGAAGCTTTCTTT; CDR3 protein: CASSWDLVMDAEAFF
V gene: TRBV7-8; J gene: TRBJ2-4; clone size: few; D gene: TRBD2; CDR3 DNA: TGTGCCAGCAGCTTCCCCGGGGGGGCAGTCAAAAACATTCAGTACTTC; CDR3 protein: CASSFPGGAVKNIQYF
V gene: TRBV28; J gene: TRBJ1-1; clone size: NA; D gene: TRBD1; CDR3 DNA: TGTGCCAGCACCAACAGGGGGCACACTGAAGCTTTCTTT; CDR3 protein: CASTNRGHTEAFF
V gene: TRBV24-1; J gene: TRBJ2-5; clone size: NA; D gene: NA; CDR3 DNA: TGTGCCACCAGTGAATCCGGGTCCCTAGGCCAGTACTTC; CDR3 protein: CATSESGSLGQYF
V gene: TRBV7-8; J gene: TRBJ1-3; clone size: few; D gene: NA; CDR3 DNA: TGTGCCAGCAGCCGGGGGACATCCATTCTCTCTGGAAACACCATATATTTT; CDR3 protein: CASSRGTSILSGNTIYF
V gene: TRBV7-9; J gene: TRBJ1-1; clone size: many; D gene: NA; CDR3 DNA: TGTGCCAGCAGCCCGTTTCAGAACACTGAAGCTTTCTTT; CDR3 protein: CASSPFQNTEAFF
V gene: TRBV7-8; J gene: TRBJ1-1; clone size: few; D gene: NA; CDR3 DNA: TGTGCCAGCAGCTTAGTCCCTAGTACGGGATTGAACACTGAAGCTTTCTTT; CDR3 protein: CASSLVPSTGLNTEAFF
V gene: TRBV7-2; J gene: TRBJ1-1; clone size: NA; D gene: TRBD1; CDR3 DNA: TGTGCCAGCAGCCTCGGGGACAGGTGGGGGCCTGAAGCTTTCTTT; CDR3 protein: CASSLGDRWGPEAFF
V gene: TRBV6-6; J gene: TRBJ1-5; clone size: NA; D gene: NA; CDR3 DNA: TGTGCCAGCAGTTACTCACAAGGAAGCAATCAGCCCCAGCATTTT; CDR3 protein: CASSYSQGSNQPQHF
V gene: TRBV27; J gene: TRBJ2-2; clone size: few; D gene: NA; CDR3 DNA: TGTGCCAGCACCCGGGTACCCGGGGCGAGAACCGGGGAGCTGTTTTTT; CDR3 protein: CASTRVPGARTGELFF
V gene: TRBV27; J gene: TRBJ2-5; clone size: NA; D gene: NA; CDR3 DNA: TGTGCCAGCAGTTCCGGACAGTCCCAAGAGACCCAGTACTTC; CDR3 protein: CASSSGQSQETQYF
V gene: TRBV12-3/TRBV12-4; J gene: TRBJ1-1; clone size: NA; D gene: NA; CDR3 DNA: TGTGCCAGCAGTTGGGGCTTGGGGTCTGAAGCTTTCTTT; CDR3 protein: CASSWGLGSEAFF
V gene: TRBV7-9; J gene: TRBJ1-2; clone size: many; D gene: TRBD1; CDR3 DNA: TGTGCCAGCAGTTCACCTCGAGACAGGGGGGATGGCTACACCTTC; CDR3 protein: CASSSPRDRGDGYTF
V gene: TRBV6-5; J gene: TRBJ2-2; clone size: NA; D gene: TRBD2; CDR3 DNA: TGTGCCAGCAGTTACGGCGGGGGGCCGGGCACCGGGGAGCTGTTTTTT; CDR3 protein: CASSYGGGPGTGELFF
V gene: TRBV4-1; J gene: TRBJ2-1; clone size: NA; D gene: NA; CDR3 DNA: TGCGCCAGCAGTCACGCCCTAGATGAGCAGTTCTTC; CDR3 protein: CASSHALDEQFF
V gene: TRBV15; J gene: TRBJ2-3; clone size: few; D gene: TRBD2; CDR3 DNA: TGTGCCACCAGCAGCGGGGGGGCATATGATACGCAGTATTTT; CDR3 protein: CATSSGGAYDTQYF
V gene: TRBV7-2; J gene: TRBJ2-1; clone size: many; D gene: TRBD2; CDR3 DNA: TGTGCCAGCAGCCCGTGGGGCGGGGGGGCAAGTGAGCAGTTCTTC; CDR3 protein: CASSPWGGGASEQFF
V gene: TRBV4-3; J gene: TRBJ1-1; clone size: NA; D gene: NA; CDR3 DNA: TGCGCCAGCAGCCCTAGGGACGTCATGAACACTGAAGCTTTCTTT; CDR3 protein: CASSPRDVMNTEAFF
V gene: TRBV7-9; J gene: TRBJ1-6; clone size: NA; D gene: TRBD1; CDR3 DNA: TGTGCCAGCAGCTCGGCCGGGACAGGGCCTAATTCACCCCTCCACTTT; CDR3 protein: CASSSAGTGPNSPLHF